This T cell receptor (beta chain) was found in a study of cytomegalovirus exposure and HLA in healthy donors. Study summary: As an earlier analysis found, around 170 million T cells yielded about 120 million unique TCR beta sequences. Genotyping of more than 300 donors showed that roughly 83% belonged to the Caucasian-associated ancestry cluster.

The CDR3 extends over 15 amino acids. Germline CDR1 reads MNHEY; CDR2 reads SVGAGI. J lost 6 bases, V lost 0 bases, and 7 bases had no gene match. Regarding the study as a whole: Information on immune exposure was restricted to one variable (CMV serostatus). A later examination showed that TCR association rates differed by HLA locus, with DRB1 most and HLA-C fewest.

Amplification used 60 Vbeta primers and 13 Jbeta primers. Only in-frame clones appear in the TCRdb table, and some are missing; sequencing was by immunoSEQ multiplex PCR. In the table there are 100,000 to 150,000 clones, around 10% of which are singletons. This clone turned up a few times. The target antigen is unknown. The V gene is TRBV6-5, the J gene TRBJ2-7, with 8 bases that match TRBD1. The material sequenced was PBMCs. This clonotype originated in a woman between 35 and 50 years old in good health and CMV-seropositive. The CDR3 spells CASSYSGQGGGEQYF. The CDR3, as DNA: TGTGCCAGCAGTTACTCCGGACAGGGTGGGGGCGAGCAGTACTTC.